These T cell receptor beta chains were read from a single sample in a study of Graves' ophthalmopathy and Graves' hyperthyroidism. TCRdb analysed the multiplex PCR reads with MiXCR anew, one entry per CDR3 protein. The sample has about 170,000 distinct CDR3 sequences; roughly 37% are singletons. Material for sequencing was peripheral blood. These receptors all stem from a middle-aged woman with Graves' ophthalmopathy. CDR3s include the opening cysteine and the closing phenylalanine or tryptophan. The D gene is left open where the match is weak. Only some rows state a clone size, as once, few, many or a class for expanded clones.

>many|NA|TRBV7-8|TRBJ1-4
CASSLAGGRANEKLFF
TGTGCCAGCAGCTTAGCGGGGGGGCGGGCTAATGAAAAACTGTTTTTT
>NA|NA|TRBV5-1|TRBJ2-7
CASSTEDEQYF
TGCGCCAGCAGTACGGAGGACGAGCAGTACTTC
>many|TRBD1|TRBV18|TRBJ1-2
CASSPGQGNYGYTF
TGTGCCAGCTCCCCGGGACAGGGGAACTATGGCTACACCTTC
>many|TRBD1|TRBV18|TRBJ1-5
CASSPTGTGSYGNQPQHF
TGTGCCAGCTCACCAACCGGGACAGGGTCCTATGGCAATCAGCCCCAGCATTTT
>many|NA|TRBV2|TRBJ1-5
CASSQDDGSNQPQHF
TGTGCCAGCAGTCAAGACGACGGCAGCAATCAGCCCCAGCATTTT
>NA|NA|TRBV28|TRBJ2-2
CASSLGGANTGELFF
TGTGCCAGCAGTTTAGGCGGAGCGAACACCGGGGAGCTGTTTTTT
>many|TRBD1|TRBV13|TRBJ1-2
CASTQGAVYGYTF
TGTGCCAGCACACAGGGGGCGGTTTATGGCTACACCTTC
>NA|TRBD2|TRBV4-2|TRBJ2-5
CASSSSRAGDLETQYF
TGTGCCAGCAGCTCCAGTAGGGCGGGAGATCTAGAGACCCAGTACTTC
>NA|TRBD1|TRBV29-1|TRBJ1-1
CSVETGRAEAFF
TGCAGCGTAGAGACAGGGAGGGCTGAAGCTTTCTTT
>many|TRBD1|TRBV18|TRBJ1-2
CASSPSGQGHYGYTF
TGTGCCAGCTCACCGAGCGGACAGGGTCACTATGGCTACACCTTC
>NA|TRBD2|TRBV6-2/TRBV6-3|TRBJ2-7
CASSSQRELYEQYF
TGTGCCAGCAGTAGCCAGCGGGAGCTCTACGAGCAGTACTTC
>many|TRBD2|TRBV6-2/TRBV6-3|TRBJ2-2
CASRNGGMDTGELFF
TGTGCCAGCAGAAACGGGGGGATGGACACCGGGGAGCTGTTTTTT
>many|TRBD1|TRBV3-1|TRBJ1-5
CASSHSPGTGVYHQPQHF
TGTGCCAGCAGCCATTCTCCCGGGACAGGGGTCTATCATCAGCCCCAGCATTTT
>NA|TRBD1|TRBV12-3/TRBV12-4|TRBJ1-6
CASSSLGTGYNSPLHF
TGTGCCAGCAGTTCTCTGGGGACAGGGTATAATTCACCCCTCCACTTT
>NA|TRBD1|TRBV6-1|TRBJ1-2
CASSGTGGLDGYTF
TGTGCCAGCAGCGGAACAGGGGGCCTGGATGGCTACACCTTC
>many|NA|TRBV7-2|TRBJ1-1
CASSRLPTGNTEAFF
TGTGCCAGCAGCCGTCTTCCGACAGGGAACACTGAAGCTTTCTTT
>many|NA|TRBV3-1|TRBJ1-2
CASSQDQRYVYGYTF
TGTGCCAGCAGCCAAGATCAGCGGTATGTCTATGGCTACACCTTC
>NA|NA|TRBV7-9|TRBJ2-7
CASSSLDRGEQYF
TGTGCCAGCAGCTCACTAGACCGTGGCGAGCAGTACTTC
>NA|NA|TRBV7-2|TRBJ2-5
CASSLEGFETQYF
TGTGCCAGCAGCTTAGAAGGGTTCGAGACCCAGTACTTC
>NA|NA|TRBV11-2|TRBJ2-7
CASSLAAKAREQYF
TGTGCCAGCAGCTTAGCCGCAAAGGCCAGGGAGCAGTACTTC
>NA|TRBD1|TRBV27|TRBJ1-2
CASSFQPFDRGGYGYTF
TGTGCCAGCAGCTTCCAACCATTTGACAGGGGCGGCTATGGCTACACCTTC
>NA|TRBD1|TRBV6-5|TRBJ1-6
CASSYSGTAANSPLHF
TGTGCCAGCAGTTACTCCGGGACAGCTGCCAATTCACCCCTCCACTTT
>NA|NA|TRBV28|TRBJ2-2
CASSGTENTGELFF
TGTGCCAGCAGTGGGACGGAGAACACCGGGGAGCTGTTTTTT
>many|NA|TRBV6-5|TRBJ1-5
CASRYLPSAGGSNQPQHF
TGTGCCAGCCGGTATCTTCCTTCGGCGGGGGGTAGCAATCAGCCCCAGCATTTT
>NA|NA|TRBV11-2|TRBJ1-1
CASSPRVGNTEAFF
TGTGCCAGCAGCCCTCGGGTAGGGAACACTGAAGCTTTCTTT
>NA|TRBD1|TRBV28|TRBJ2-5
CASSRQGSSSETQYF
TGTGCCAGCAGTAGACAGGGGTCTAGTTCCGAGACCCAGTACTTC
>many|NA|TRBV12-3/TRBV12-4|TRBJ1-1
CASSLMGDTEAFF
TGTGCCAGCAGTTTAATGGGGGACACTGAAGCTTTCTTT
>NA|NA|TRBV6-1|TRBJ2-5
CASSVLQGSQETQYF
TGTGCCAGCAGTGTGCTGCAGGGATCCCAAGAGACCCAGTACTTC
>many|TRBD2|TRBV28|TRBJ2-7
CASRTLGGDLYEQYF
TGTGCCAGCAGGACCTTGGGGGGGGACCTCTACGAGCAGTACTTC
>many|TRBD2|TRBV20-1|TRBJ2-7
CSGLAGGNSYEQYF
TGCAGTGGACTAGCGGGAGGAAACTCCTACGAGCAGTACTTC
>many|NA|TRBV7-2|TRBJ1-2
CASSISGGTNYGYTF
TGTGCCAGCAGCATATCGGGGGGCACGAACTATGGCTACACCTTC
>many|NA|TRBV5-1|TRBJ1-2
CASSLAEGVDGYTF
TGCGCCAGCAGCTTGGCCGAAGGGGTGGATGGCTACACCTTC
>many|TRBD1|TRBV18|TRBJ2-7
CASSPLNRGVLEQYF
TGTGCCAGCTCACCACTAAACAGGGGCGTGCTGGAGCAGTACTTC
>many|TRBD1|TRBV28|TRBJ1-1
CASSQFRDSEAFF
TGTGCCAGCAGTCAATTCCGGGACAGTGAAGCTTTCTTT
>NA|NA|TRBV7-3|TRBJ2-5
CASSLSLETQYF
TGTGCCAGCAGCTTATCACTAGAGACCCAGTACTTC
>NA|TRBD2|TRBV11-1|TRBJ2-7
CASSLGLAGRSYEQYF
TGTGCCAGCAGCTTAGGACTAGCGGGCCGCTCCTACGAGCAGTACTTC
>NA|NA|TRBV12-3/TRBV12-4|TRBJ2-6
CASSLMGMGANVLTF
TGTGCCAGCAGTTTAATGGGGATGGGGGCCAACGTCCTGACTTTC
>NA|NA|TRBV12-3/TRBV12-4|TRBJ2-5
CALQESGTTHRWETQYF
TGTGCGCTTCAAGAATCCGGGACGACCCACCGGTGGGAGACCCAGTACTTC
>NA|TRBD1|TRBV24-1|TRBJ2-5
CATSDPLTGRETQYF
TGTGCCACCAGTGATCCCTTGACAGGGCGGGAGACCCAGTACTTC
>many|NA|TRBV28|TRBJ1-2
CASSLRGAGYTF
TGTGCCAGCAGTTTACGGGGGGCTGGCTACACCTTC
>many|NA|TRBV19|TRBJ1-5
CASSMEGSNQPQHF
TGTGCCAGTAGTATGGAGGGTTCCAATCAGCCCCAGCATTTT
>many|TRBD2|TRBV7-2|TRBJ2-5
CASSLAGGGETQYF
TGTGCCAGCAGCCTAGCGGGAGGGGGGGAGACCCAGTACTTC
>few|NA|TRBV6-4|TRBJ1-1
CASSDSQGRITEAFF
TGTGCCAGCAGTGACTCCCAGGGCAGAATCACTGAAGCTTTCTTT
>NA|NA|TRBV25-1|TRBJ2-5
CASSPSGPGTTQYF
TGTGCCAGCAGTCCATCTGGGCCGGGGACGACCCAGTACTTC
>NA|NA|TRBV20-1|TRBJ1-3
CSATTLNSGNTIYF
TGCAGTGCCACCACACTAAACTCTGGAAACACCATATATTTT